Below are 6 T cell receptor beta chains sequenced from a single sample in a study of molecular identifiers for immune sequencing clone quantification. Each CDR3 protein is one row after TCRdb ran MiXCR on the PCR reads. The data hold more than 450,000 distinct CDR3 sequences, with about a fifth observed a single time. The specimen sequenced was naive CD8+ T cells from blood, with Jurkat cell RNA spiked in. Subset of the sample: FACS-sorted CD8+CD4-CCR7+CD45RA+ naive T cells. The source of these receptors is a human donor in good health. Some libraries in this study had Jurkat cell RNA spiked in.

This clonotype has at least ten counts. This rearrangement joins TRBV11-2 to TRBJ2-7, with TRBD1 as a possible D gene (6 bases). Per the germline V gene, CDR1 is SGHAT and CDR2 is FQNNGV. CDR3 length: 15 residues. V was pared by 5 bases and J by 2 bases, with 16 bases between. CDR3 region: CASSPYAGATYEQYF. For the CDR3, the DNA is TGTGCCAGCAGCCCCTATGCAGGGGCCACCTACGAGCAGTACTTC. The full variable domain, with the rest looked up from reference TRBV11-2 and TRBJ2-7, is EAGVAQSPRYKIIEKRQSVAFWCNPISGHATLYWYQQILGQGPKLLIQFQNNGVVDDSQLPKDRFSAERLKGVDSTLKIQPAKLEDSAVYLCASSPYAGATYEQYFGPGTRLTVT.

This chain joins TRBV9 and TRBJ2-2; TRBD2 matches 7 bases. Germline CDR1 SGDLS, CDR2 YYNGEE. The CDR3 spans 16 residues. With 4 bases clipped from V and 4 bases from J, the junction kept 10 bases outside the gene matches. CDR3 bases: TGTGCCAGCAGCACAAGGGCGGGGGTCAGCACCGGGGAGCTGTTTTTT. Amino acid sequence: CASSTRAGVSTGELFF. The whole variable domain, filled in from reference TRBV9 and TRBJ2-2, reads DSGVTQTPKHLITATGQRVTLRCSPRSGDLSVYWYQQSLDQGLQFLIQYYNGEERAKGNILERFSAQQFPDLHSELNLSSLELGDSALYFCASSTRAGVSTGELFFGEGSRLTVL.

CDR3 coding DNA: TGTGCCAGCAGTTTAATACAGGGGATCCAAGAGACCCAGTACTTC. Translating it yields CASSLIQGIQETQYF. This chain links TRBV12-3 or TRBV12-4 with TRBJ2-5, with 7 bases identical to TRBD1. With V trimmed by 2 bases and J by 1 base, 4 bases remained unmatched. The length of the CDR3 is 15 residues.

With regard to this clonotype: Just one base apart from a much larger clone, this may be a read error. This rearrangement joins TRBV15 to TRBJ2-7; TRBD1 agrees at 7 bases. This CDR3 is 14 amino acids long. Germline CDR1 reads LNHNV; CDR2 reads YYDKDF (reference sequence). CDR3 in DNA: TGTGCCGCCAGCAGTCTGACAGGGACATCTGAGCAGTACTTC. Encoded protein: CAASSLTGTSEQYF.

This clonotype was seen many times. The chain uses TRBV6-2 or TRBV6-3 and TRBJ1-1, with D hard to call. Trimming took off 2 bases at V and 1 base at J, with 8 bases between the two ends. Germline CDR1 reads MNHEY; CDR2 reads SVGEGT. The CDR3 has 14 residues. The CDR3 DNA is TGTGCCAGCAGTTACAGCTGGGAGAACACTGAAGCTTTCTTT. Translating it yields CASSYSWENTEAFF.

The V gene is TRBV7-2, the J gene TRBJ2-7; D may be TRBD2 (6 bases). V shed 3 bases and J shed 4 bases, with 25 bases lying between them. This CDR3 has 18 residues. The germline V gene has CDR1 SGHTA and CDR2 FQGNSA. Here the CDR3 reads CASSFDTLFGGKGYEQYF. CDR3 in DNA: TGTGCCAGCAGCTTCGATACCCTCTTCGGCGGGAAGGGATACGAGCAGTACTTC.